The 3 T cell receptor beta chains presented below share a single source sample, sequenced in a study of blood T cell repertoires in COVID-19. This table comes from immunoSEQ multiplex PCR, and its TCRdb copy is limited to in-frame clones, with some not included. Altogether about 210,000 clones are present, 80% to 90% being singletons, with the ten largest covering more than 7%. Sequenced material: PBMCs or T cells enriched from blood (not recorded which). These receptors all come from a man aged 25 to 45 in a cohort exposed to, infected with or recovered from COVID-19 (not recorded which).

This rearrangement joins TRBV7-9 to TRBJ2-7; 12 bases fit TRBD2. V shed 5 bases and J 2 bases; nucleotides not matched to a gene: 7. The CDR3 consists of 16 residues. Germline V gene sequence: CDR1 SEHNR, CDR2 FQNEAQ (reference sequence). CDR3 DNA: TGTGCCAGCAGCCCGTCGACTAGCGGGGGCACCTACGAGCAGTACTTC. This encodes CASSPSTSGGTYEQYF.

This clone was recorded only once. The chain combines TRBV9 with TRBJ1-4; D gene uncertain. The CDR3 spans 16 residues. V gave up 0 bases and J gave up 5 bases, with 14 bases separating them. Per the germline V gene, CDR1 is SGDLS and CDR2 is YYNGEE. DNA of the CDR3: TGTGCCAGCAGCGTAGGATGGGGAGGGTGGAATGAAAAACTGTTTTTT. Its translation: CASSVGWGGWNEKLFF.

This sequence joins TRBV12-1 and TRBJ1-2; the table names TRBD1, a call not compared with the DNA. TRBV12-1 is labeled a pseudogene. CDR3 length: 18 amino acids. The CDR3 coding sequence is TGTGCCAGCAGCTCCCCTGGGAACGCGACAGTCTATTGCGATGGCTACACCTTC. It codes for CASSSPGNATVYCDGYTF.